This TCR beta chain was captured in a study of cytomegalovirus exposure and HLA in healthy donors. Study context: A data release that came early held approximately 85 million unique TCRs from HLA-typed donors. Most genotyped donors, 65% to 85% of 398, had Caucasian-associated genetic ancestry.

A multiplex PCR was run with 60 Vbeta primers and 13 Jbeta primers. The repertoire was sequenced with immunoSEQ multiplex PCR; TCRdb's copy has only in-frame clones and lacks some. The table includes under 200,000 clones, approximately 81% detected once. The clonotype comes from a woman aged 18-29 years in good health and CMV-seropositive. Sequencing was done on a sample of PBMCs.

The CDR3 loop reads CASRKTGGYEKLFF. The CDR3 bases are TGTGCCAGCAGGAAAACAGGGGGCTATGAAAAACTGTTTTTT. The rearrangement links TRBV6-5 to TRBJ1-4; 9 bases map to TRBD1. Germline CDR1 is MNHEY and CDR2 is SVGAGI. V shed 6 bases, J shed 6 bases, and the junction held 5 bases outside the gene matches. The CDR3 is made up of 14 amino acids.